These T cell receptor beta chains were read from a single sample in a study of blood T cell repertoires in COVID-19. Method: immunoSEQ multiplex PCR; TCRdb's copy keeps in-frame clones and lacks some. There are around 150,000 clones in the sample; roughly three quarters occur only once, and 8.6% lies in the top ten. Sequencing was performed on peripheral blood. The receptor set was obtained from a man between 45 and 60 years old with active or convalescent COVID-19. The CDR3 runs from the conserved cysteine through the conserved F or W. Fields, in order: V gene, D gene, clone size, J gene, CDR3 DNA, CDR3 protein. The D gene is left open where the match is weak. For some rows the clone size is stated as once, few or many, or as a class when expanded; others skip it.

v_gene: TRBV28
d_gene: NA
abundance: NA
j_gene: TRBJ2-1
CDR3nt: TGTGCCAGCAGTCCCCTGTCGGACTCTTTACGGGGTGAGCAGTTCTTC
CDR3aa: CASSPLSDSLRGEQFF

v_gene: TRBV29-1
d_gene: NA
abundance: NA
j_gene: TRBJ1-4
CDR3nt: TGCAGCGCCAACGAGGCTGCAACTAATGAAAAACTGTTTTTT
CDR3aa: CSANEAATNEKLFF

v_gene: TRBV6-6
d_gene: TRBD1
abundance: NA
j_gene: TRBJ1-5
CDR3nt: TGTGCCGGTGACCGGGACAGGGGGAGTCAGCCCCAGCATTTT
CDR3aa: CAGDRDRGSQPQHF

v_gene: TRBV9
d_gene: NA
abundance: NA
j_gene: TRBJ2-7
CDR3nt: TGTGCCAGCAGCGTAGCTCCGTCGGGACTTCAGGCCTACGAGCAGTACTTC
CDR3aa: CASSVAPSGLQAYEQYF

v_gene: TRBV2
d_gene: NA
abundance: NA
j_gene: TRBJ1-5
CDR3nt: TGTGCCAGCAGTTTAGACAGAATGGGGCAGCCCCAGCATTTT
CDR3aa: CASSLDRMGQPQHF

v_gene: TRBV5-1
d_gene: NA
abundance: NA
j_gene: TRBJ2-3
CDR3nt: TGCGCCAGCAGCGGGACTCCTAGCACAGATACGCAGTATTTT
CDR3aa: CASSGTPSTDTQYF

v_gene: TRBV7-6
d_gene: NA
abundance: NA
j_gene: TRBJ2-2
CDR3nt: TGTGCCAGCAGCTTAGCTGACTCCGGGGAGCTGTTTTTT
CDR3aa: CASSLADSGELFF

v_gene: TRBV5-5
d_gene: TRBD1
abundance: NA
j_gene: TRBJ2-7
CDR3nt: TGTGCCAGCAGCGTCGGACAGGGGATCTACGAGCAGTACTTC
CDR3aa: CASSVGQGIYEQYF

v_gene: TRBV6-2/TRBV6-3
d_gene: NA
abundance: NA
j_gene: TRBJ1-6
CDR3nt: TGTGCCAGCAGTTACTGGGAGGACCTCCACTTT
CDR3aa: CASSYWEDLHF

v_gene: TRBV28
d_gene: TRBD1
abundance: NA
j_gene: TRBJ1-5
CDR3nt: TGTGCCAGCAGTTCAGGACAGGGGGACAGTCAGCCCCAGCATTTT
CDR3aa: CASSSGQGDSQPQHF

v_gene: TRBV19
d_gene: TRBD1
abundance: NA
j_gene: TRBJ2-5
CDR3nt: TGTGCCAGTAGTACCCCGCGGACAGGGCGGGAGACCCAGTACTTC
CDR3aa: CASSTPRTGRETQYF

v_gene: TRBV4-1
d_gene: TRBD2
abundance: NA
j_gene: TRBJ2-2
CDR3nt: TGCGCCAGCAGCCAAGACCCCACTAGCGGGGGAAACACCGGGGAGCTGTTTTTT
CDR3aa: CASSQDPTSGGNTGELFF

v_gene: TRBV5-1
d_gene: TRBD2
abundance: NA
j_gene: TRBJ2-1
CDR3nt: TGCGCCAGCAGCTTGATGACTAGCGGTTTAAATGAGCAGTTCTTC
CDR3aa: CASSLMTSGLNEQFF

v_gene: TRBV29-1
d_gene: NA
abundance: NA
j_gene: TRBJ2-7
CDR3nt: TGCAGCGTTGGGTGGGGACAAAGTTACGAGCAGTACTTC
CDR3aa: CSVGWGQSYEQYF

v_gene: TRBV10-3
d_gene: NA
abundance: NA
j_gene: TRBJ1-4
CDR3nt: TGTGCCATCAGTGAAGGACAGTCTGAAAAACTGTTTTTT
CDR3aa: CAISEGQSEKLFF

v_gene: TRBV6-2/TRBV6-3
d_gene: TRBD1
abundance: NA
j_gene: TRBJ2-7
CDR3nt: TGTGCCAGCAGTTATGGCAGGGGGACGATCATCCCCTCCTACGAGCAGTACTTC
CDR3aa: CASSYGRGTIIPSYEQYF

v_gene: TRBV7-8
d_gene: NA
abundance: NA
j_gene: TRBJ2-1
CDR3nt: TGTGCCAGCAGCCCGCCCGGGTCAGTCTCCTACAATGAGCAGTTCTTC
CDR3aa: CASSPPGSVSYNEQFF

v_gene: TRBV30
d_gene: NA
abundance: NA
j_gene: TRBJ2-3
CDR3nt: TGTGCCTGGGTTCCCTCGGGGAGGGATACGCAGTATTTT
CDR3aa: CAWVPSGRDTQYF

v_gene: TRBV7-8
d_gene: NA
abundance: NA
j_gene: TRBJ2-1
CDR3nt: TGTGCCAGCAGTGCGCACCTGGACAGATACAATGAGCAGTTCTTC
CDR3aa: CASSAHLDRYNEQFF

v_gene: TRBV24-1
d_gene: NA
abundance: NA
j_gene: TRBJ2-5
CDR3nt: TGTGCCACCAGCCCGGGACAAGTGCGGGAGACCCAGTACTTC
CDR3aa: CATSPGQVRETQYF

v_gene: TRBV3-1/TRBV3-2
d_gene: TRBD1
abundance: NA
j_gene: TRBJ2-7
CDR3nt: TGTGCCAGCAGCCCACTAGGGACAGGCTACGAGCAGTACTTC
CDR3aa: CASSPLGTGYEQYF

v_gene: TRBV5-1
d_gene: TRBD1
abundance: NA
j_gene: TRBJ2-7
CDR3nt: TGCGCCAGCAGCTTGGTCGGGCAGGGGGCGTACGAGCAGTACTTC
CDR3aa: CASSLVGQGAYEQYF

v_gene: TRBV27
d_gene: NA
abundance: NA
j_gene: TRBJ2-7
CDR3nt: TGTGCCAGCAGTTTACGGGAGAAGGGCGAGCAGTACTTC
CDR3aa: CASSLREKGEQYF

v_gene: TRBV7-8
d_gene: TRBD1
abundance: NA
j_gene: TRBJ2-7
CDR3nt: TGTGCCAGCAGCTACCCGGGACAGGGGACCTACGAGCAGTACTTC
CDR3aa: CASSYPGQGTYEQYF

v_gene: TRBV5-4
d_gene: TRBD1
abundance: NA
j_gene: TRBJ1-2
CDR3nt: TGTGCCAGCAGCTTGGAACAGGGGGCCCTCTTGGGGGGCTACACCTTC
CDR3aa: CASSLEQGALLGGYTF

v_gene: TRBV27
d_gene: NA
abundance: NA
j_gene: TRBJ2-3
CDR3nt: TGTGCCAGCAGTCTAGATCTTACAGATACGCAGTATTTT
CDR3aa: CASSLDLTDTQYF

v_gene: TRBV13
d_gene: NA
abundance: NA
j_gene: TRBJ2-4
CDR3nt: TGTGCCAGCAGCTTAAGATCGGTAGCCAAAAACATTCAGTACTTC
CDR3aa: CASSLRSVAKNIQYF

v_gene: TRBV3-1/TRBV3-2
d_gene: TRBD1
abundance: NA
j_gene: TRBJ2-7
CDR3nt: TGTGCCAGCAGCCAACCGGGACAGGGTGAGTCGTACTTC
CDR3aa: CASSQPGQGESYF

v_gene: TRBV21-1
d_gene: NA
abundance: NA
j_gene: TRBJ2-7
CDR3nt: TGTGCCAGCAGCAAAGTGGAGCTCAGGGGTTCCTACGAGCAGTACTTC
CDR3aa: CASSKVELRGSYEQYF

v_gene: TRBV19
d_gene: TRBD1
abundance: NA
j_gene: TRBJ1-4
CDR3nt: TGTGCCAGCAAGACAGGGAAGGATGAAAAACTGTTTTTT
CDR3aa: CASKTGKDEKLFF

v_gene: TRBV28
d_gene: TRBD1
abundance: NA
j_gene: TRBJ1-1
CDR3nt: TGTGCCAGCAGGACGCCGGGACAGGGAGAAGCTTTCTTT
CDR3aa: CASRTPGQGEAFF

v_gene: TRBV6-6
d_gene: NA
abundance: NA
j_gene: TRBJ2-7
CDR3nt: TGTGCCAGCAGTTACTCGCTGTCGGGCTACGAGCAGTACTTC
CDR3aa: CASSYSLSGYEQYF

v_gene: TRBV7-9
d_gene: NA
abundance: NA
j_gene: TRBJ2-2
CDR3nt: TGTGCCAGCAGTACCGGGACGAACACCGGGGAGCTGTTTTTT
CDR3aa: CASSTGTNTGELFF

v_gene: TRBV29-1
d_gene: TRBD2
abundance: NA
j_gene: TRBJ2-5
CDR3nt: TGCAGCGTTGACTGGTTAGCGGGAGGGCCTGAGGAGACCCAGTACTTC
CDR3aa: CSVDWLAGGPEETQYF

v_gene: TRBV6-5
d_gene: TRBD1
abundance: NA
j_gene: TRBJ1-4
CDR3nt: TGTGCCAGCAGTCGAGGACAGGTTGGGGAAAAACTGTTTTTT
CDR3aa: CASSRGQVGEKLFF

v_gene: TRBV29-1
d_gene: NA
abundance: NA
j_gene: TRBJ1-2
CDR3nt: TGCAGCGTTGACGTGGGCAGGGTCTATGGCTACACCTTC
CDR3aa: CSVDVGRVYGYTF

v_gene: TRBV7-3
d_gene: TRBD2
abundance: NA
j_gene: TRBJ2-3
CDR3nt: TGTGCCAGCAGCTTAACGGGAGGGCCCAACACAGATACGCAGTATTTT
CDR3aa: CASSLTGGPNTDTQYF

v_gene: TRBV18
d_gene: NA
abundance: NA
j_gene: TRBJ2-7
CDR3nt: TGTGCCAGCTCACCACCCGGACTTTACTCCGGCGGCGAGCAGTACTTC
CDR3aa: CASSPPGLYSGGEQYF

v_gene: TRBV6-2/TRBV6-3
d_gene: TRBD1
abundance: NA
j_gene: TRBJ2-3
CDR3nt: TGTGCCAGCAGTTCCACAGGGGCAGCTTTGAGTACGCAGTATTTT
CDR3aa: CASSSTGAALSTQYF

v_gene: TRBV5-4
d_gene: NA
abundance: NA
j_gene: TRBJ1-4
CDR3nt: TGTGCCAGCAGCCCCCGAACGGGGTTTAATGAAAAACTGTTTTTT
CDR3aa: CASSPRTGFNEKLFF

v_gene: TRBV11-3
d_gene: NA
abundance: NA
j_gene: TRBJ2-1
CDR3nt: TGTGCCAGCAGCCGGTCCGGGATCTCTGGCAATGAGCAGTTCTTC
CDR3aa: CASSRSGISGNEQFF

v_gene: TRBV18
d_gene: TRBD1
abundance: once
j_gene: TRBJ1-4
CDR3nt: TGTGCCAGCTCCCCCAGACAGGGGGATTCTAATGAAAAACTGTTTTTT
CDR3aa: CASSPRQGDSNEKLFF

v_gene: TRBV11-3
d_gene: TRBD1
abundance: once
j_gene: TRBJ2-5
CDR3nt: TGTGCCAGCAGCTTCGGGACAGGGTCGCAAGAGACCCAGTACTTC
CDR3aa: CASSFGTGSQETQYF

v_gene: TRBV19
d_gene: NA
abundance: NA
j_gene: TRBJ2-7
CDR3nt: TGTGCCAGTAGTATTGCAGACAGATACGAGCAGTACTTC
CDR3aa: CASSIADRYEQYF

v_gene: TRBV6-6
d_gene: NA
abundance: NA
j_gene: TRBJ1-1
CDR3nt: TGTGCCAGCAGTTCGTGGACAGCCTTGAACACTGAAGCTTTCTTT
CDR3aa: CASSSWTALNTEAFF

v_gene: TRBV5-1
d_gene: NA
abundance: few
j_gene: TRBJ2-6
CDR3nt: TGCGCCAGCAGCTTGGGGACAGCTGTGGCCAACGTCCTGACTTTC
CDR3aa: CASSLGTAVANVLTF

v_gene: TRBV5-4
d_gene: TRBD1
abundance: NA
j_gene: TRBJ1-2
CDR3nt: TGTGCCAGCAGCGTCTTTGACAGGGCAATATATGGCTACACCTTC
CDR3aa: CASSVFDRAIYGYTF

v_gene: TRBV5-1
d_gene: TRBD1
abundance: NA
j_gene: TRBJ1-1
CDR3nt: TGCGCCAGCAGCTTTCAGGGGGCCGGCACTGAAGCTTTCTTT
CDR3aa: CASSFQGAGTEAFF